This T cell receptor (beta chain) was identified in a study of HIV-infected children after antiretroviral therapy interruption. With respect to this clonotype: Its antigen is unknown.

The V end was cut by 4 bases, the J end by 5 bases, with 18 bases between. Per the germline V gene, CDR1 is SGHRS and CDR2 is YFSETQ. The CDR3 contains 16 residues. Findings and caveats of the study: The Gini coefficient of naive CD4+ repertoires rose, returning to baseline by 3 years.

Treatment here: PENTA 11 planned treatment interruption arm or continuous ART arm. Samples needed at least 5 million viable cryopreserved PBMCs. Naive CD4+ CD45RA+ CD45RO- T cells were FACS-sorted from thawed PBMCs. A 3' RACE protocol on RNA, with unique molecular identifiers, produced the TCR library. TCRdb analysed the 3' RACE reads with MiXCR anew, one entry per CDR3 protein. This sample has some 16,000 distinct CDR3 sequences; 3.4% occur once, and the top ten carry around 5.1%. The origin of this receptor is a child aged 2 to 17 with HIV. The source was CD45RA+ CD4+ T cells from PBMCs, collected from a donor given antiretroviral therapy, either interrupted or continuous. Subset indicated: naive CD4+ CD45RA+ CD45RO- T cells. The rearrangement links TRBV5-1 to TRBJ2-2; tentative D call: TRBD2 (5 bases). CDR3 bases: TGCGCCAGCAGCGTCACCAATGGGAGATCGACCGGGGAGCTGTTTTTT. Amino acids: CASSVTNGRSTGELFF.